This is a list of T cell receptor beta chains from one sample in a study of radiation and T cells in renal cell carcinoma. This table comes from immunoSEQ multiplex PCR, and its TCRdb copy is limited to in-frame clones, with some not included. The sample has 95,000 to 150,000 clones, about 81% seen once. The material was blood, obtained from a patient whose treatment included radiotherapy and nephrectomy. These receptor sequences come from a man aged 45-60 years with renal cell carcinoma. The CDR3 runs from the conserved cysteine through the conserved F or W. Fields, in order: V gene, J gene, D gene, CDR3 DNA, CDR3 protein. A D gene is named only where the DNA matches it firmly.

V gene: TRBV7-9
J gene: TRBJ2-2
D gene: .
CDR3 DNA: TGTGCCAGCAGCCCCAGGGAATGGTCGACCGGGGAGCTGTTTTTT
CDR3 protein: CASSPREWSTGELFF

V gene: TRBV7-2
J gene: TRBJ1-5
D gene: .
CDR3 DNA: TGTGCCAGCAGCCTCCAGGGGATGAGCAATCAGCCCCAGCATTTT
CDR3 protein: CASSLQGMSNQPQHF

V gene: TRBV6-5
J gene: TRBJ1-1
D gene: .
CDR3 DNA: TGTGCCAGCAGTTTTTCGGGGAACACTGAAGCTTTCTTT
CDR3 protein: CASSFSGNTEAFF

V gene: TRBV5-6
J gene: TRBJ2-7
D gene: TRBD2
CDR3 DNA: TGTGCCAGCAGCTTGGAAGGACTAGTGTACGAGCAGTACTTC
CDR3 protein: CASSLEGLVYEQYF

V gene: TRBV2
J gene: TRBJ2-2
D gene: TRBD1
CDR3 DNA: TGTGCCAGCAGGGACAGGGTCAACACCGGGGAGCTGTTTTTT
CDR3 protein: CASRDRVNTGELFF

V gene: TRBV10-3
J gene: TRBJ1-2
D gene: TRBD1
CDR3 DNA: TGTGCCATCAGTACCTCAGGGGGCACCTCCGAGAACTATGGCTACACCTTC
CDR3 protein: CAISTSGGTSENYGYTF

V gene: TRBV2
J gene: TRBJ1-2
D gene: .
CDR3 DNA: TGTGCCAGCATCCCCCGGGGAGGGGAGGTCGATGGCTACACCTTC
CDR3 protein: CASIPRGGEVDGYTF

V gene: TRBV5-1
J gene: TRBJ2-7
D gene: .
CDR3 DNA: TGCGCCAGCAGCTTGGGATATGGACAGTCCTACGAGCAGTACTTC
CDR3 protein: CASSLGYGQSYEQYF

V gene: TRBV5-1
J gene: TRBJ2-2
D gene: .
CDR3 DNA: TGCGCCAGCAGCCCCCAGGGGTGGGGCGGGGAGCTGTTTTTT
CDR3 protein: CASSPQGWGGELFF

V gene: TRBV25-1
J gene: TRBJ2-5
D gene: .
CDR3 DNA: TGTGCCAGCAGTGGTCGGAGCTGGTACCAAGAGACCCAGTACTTC
CDR3 protein: CASSGRSWYQETQYF

V gene: TRBV7-2
J gene: TRBJ1-1
D gene: .
CDR3 DNA: TGTGCCAGCAGCCGGGTGAACACTGAAGCTTTCTTT
CDR3 protein: CASSRVNTEAFF

V gene: TRBV7-7
J gene: TRBJ2-1
D gene: TRBD1
CDR3 DNA: TGTGCTAGCAGCCCCGACAGGGGGCTCCACAATGAGCAGTTCTTC
CDR3 protein: CASSPDRGLHNEQFF

V gene: TRBV5-3
J gene: TRBJ2-7
D gene: .
CDR3 DNA: TGTGCCAGAAGCTTGGGGCGGAAGGACTACGAGCAGTACTTC
CDR3 protein: CARSLGRKDYEQYF

V gene: TRBV4-3
J gene: TRBJ2-2
D gene: TRBD2
CDR3 DNA: TGCGCCAGCAGCCAGGGAGCGGGGGGGCGGACCGGGGAGCTGTTTTTT
CDR3 protein: CASSQGAGGRTGELFF

V gene: TRBV4-2
J gene: TRBJ2-1
D gene: .
CDR3 DNA: TGTGCCAGCAGCCAAGATTGGGGGGGCAGGCAGTTCTTC
CDR3 protein: CASSQDWGGRQFF

V gene: TRBV11-2
J gene: TRBJ1-1
D gene: .
CDR3 DNA: TGTGCCAGCAGCCCTGCGAACACTGAAGCTTTCTTT
CDR3 protein: CASSPANTEAFF

V gene: TRBV30
J gene: TRBJ2-1
D gene: .
CDR3 DNA: TGTGCCTGGAGCCAGGGACCAGACGGCATTAGTGAGCAGTTCTTC
CDR3 protein: CAWSQGPDGISEQFF

V gene: TRBV21-1
J gene: TRBJ2-7
D gene: .
CDR3 DNA: TGTGCCAGCAGCAAGTTGAGGACTCTCTACGAGCAGTACTTC
CDR3 protein: CASSKLRTLYEQYF

V gene: TRBV9
J gene: TRBJ2-1
D gene: .
CDR3 DNA: TGTGCCAGCAGCGTAGACGGGAAGTCATACAATGAGCAGTTCTTC
CDR3 protein: CASSVDGKSYNEQFF

V gene: TRBV10-1
J gene: TRBJ2-2
D gene: .
CDR3 DNA: TGCGCCAGCAGTGAGAGGGGCACCGGGGAGCTGTTTTTT
CDR3 protein: CASSERGTGELFF